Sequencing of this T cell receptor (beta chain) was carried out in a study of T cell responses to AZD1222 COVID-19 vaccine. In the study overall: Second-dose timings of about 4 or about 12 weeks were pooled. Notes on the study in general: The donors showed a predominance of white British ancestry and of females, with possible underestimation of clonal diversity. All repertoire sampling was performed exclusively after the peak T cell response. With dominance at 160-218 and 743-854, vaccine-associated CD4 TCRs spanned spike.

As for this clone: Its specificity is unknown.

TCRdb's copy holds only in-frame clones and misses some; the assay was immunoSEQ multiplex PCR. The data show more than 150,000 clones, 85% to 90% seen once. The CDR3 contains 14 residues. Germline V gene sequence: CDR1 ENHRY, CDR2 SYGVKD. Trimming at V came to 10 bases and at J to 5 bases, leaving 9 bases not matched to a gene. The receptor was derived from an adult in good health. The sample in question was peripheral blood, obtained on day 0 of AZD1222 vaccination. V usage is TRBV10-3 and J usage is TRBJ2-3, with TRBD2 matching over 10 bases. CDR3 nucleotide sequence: TGTGCCACCGCCAAGCGGGAGGGGGAAGATACGCAGTATTTT. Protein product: CATAKREGEDTQYF.